The T cell receptor (beta chain) under discussion was sequenced for a study of beta chain features in type 1 diabetes. Across the study: Healthy donors and patients had similar age, gender and cell yields. Notes on the study in general: The analysis here could not establish whether HLA type shapes TCRB rearrangement. More deletions and fewer insertions at VDJ junctions were seen in type 1 diabetes patients.

The CDR3 sequence is 14 residues long. Per germline, CDR1 SSHAT and CDR2 FNYEAQ (reference sequence). Trimming removed 4 bases from V and 8 bases from J, with 18 bases in between. Sampling consisted of one heparinised blood draw per donor, averaging approximately 100 mL. All of the isolated RNA was reverse transcribed, so expressed TCRB transcripts were sequenced. The table came from immunoSEQ multiplex PCR; TCRdb's copy has only in-frame clones and leaves some out. The sample includes about 130,000 clones, about a tenth of them seen just once. This clone turned up a few times. Its cognate antigen is unknown.

The source of this sequence is a man between 18 and 35 years old in good health. The sequencing sample was made of central memory CD4+ T cells from blood. V and J are TRBV7-7 and TRBJ2-7; D possibly corresponds to TRBD1 (6 bases). The CDR3 is CASSSHHRDNQQYF. CDR3 in DNA: TGTGCCAGCAGCTCGCACCACCGGGACAACCAGCAGTACTTC.